The sample holds a few counts of the clone carrying this TCR beta chain. V lost 4 bases to trimming and J lost 0 bases; unmatched junction nucleotides: 5. The CDR3 length is 15 residues. Germline CDR1 SGHDT, CDR2 YYEEEE. Use of 60 Vbeta and 13 Jbeta primers characterized the PCR. The assay was immunoSEQ multiplex PCR, and TCRdb's table has in-frame clones only and misses some. The table includes fewer than 200,000 clones, around a tenth detected once. The data were obtained in a study of cytomegalovirus exposure and HLA in healthy donors. V and J are TRBV5-6 and TRBJ2-5; 8 bases line up with TRBD2. This receptor was identified in a woman aged 25 to 45 in good health and CMV-seropositive. What was sequenced was PBMCs. The CDR3 loop is CASSPGGGNQETQYF. CDR3 in DNA: TGTGCCAGCAGCCCAGGCGGGGGGAACCAAGAGACCCAGTACTTC.